The T cell receptor (beta chain) described here comes from a study of cytomegalovirus exposure and HLA in healthy donors. Whole-study context: Around 85 million unique TCR sequences came from HLA-typed donors in an early release.

PCR involved 60 Vbeta and 13 Jbeta primers. Data came from immunoSEQ multiplex PCR; TCRdb stores just in-frame clones and leaves some out. This table lists roughly 120,000 clones. There are 14 residues in the CDR3. The germline CDR1 and CDR2 sequences are GTSNPN and SVGIG (reference sequence). Deletions cut 1 base from V and 1 base from J, with 9 bases between. Each donor was healthy, and each was a bone marrow donor. The chain joins TRBV30 to TRBJ2-3; D remains unclear. Sequencing was carried out using PBMCs. The clonotype originates from a man in his late teens or twenties in good health and CMV-seronegative. DNA for the CDR3: TGTGCCTGGAGTGGTTATGGGCGCACAGATACGCAGTATTTT. Translation: CAWSGYGRTDTQYF.